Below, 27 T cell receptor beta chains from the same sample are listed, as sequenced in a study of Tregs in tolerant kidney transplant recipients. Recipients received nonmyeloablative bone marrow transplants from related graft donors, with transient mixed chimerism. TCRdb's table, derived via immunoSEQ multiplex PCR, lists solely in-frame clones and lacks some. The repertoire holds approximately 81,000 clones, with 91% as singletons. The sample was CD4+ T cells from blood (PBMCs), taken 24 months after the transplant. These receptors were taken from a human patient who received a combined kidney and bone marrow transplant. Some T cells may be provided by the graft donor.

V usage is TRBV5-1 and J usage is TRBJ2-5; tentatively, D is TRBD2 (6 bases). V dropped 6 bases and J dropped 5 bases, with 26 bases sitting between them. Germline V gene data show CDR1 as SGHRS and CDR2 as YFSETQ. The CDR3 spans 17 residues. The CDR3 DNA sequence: TGCGCCAGCAACCCCCGCCCCCGGACTAATATCTTGGAGACCCAGTACTTC. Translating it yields CASNPRPRTNILETQYF.

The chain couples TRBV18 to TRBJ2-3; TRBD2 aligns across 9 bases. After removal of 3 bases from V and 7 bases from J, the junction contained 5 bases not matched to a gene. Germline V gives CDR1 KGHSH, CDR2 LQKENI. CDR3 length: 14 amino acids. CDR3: CASSPTAGGNTQYF. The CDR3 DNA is TGTGCCAGCTCACCTACAGCGGGGGGAAATACGCAGTATTTT.

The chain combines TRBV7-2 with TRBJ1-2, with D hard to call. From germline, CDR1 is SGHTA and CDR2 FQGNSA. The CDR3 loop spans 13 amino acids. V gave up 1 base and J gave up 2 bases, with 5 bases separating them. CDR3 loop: CASSLVRNYGYTF. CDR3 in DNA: TGTGCCAGCAGCTTAGTACGGAACTATGGCTACACCTTC.

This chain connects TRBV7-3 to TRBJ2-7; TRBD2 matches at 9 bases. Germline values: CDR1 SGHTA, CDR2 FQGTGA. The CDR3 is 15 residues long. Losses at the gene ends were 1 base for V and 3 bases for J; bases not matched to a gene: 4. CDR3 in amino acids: CASSLMAAGGYEQYF. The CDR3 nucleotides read TGTGCCAGCAGCTTAATGGCAGCGGGAGGCTACGAGCAGTACTTC.

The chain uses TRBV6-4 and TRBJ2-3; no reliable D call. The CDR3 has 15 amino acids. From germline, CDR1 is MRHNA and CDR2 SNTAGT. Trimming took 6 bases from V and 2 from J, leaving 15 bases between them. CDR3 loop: CASSMTPAYTDTQYF. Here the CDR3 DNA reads TGTGCCAGCAGCATGACTCCCGCCTACACAGATACGCAGTATTTT.

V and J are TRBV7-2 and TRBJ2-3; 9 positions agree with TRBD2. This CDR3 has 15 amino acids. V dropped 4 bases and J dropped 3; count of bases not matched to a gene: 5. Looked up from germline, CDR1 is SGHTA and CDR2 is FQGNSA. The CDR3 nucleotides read TGTGCCAGCAGCTCCCAGACTAGCGGAACAGATACGCAGTATTTT. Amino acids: CASSSQTSGTDTQYF.

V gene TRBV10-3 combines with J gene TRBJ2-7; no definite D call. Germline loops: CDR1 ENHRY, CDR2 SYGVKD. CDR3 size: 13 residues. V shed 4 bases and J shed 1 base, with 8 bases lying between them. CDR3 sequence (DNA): TGTGCCATCAGTGTTACCGGTTCCTACGAGCAGTACTTC. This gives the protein CAISVTGSYEQYF.

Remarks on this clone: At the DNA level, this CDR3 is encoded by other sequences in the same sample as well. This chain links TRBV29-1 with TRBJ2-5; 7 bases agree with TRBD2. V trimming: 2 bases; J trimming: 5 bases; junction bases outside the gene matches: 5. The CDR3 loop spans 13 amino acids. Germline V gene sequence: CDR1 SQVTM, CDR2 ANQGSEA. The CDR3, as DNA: TGCAGCGTTGAATCGGGGGGTGGGGAGACCCAGTACTTC. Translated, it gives CSVESGGGETQYF.

The CDR3 region has the DNA TGTGCCAGCTCACCGACAACAACTAATGAAAAACTGTTTTTT. The encoded protein is CASSPTTTNEKLFF. The chain recombines TRBV18 with TRBJ1-4; D unresolved. Germline CDR1 KGHSH, CDR2 LQKENI. The germline V and J ends were trimmed by 3 bases and 0 bases, with 5 bases remaining between them. The CDR3 contains 14 residues.

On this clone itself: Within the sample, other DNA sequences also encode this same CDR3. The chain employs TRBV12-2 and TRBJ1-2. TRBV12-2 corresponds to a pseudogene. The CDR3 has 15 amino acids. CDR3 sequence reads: CASRPQRASAWGYTF. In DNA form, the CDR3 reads TGTGCAAGTCGCCCACAGAGGGCCAGCGCTTGGGGCTACACCTTC.

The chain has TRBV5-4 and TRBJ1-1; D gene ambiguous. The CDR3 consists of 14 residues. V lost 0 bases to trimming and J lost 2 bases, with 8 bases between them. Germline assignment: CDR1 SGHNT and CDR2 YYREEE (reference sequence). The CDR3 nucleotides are TGTGCCAGCAGCTTGGGTTTTGTAAACACTGAAGCTTTCTTT. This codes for CASSLGFVNTEAFF. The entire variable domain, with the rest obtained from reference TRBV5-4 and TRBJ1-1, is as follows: ETGVTQSPTHLIKTRGQQVTLRCSSQSGHNTVSWYQQALGQGPQFIFQYYREEENGRGNFPPRFSGLQFPNYSSELNVNALELDDSALYLCASSLGFVNTEAFFGQGTRLTVV.

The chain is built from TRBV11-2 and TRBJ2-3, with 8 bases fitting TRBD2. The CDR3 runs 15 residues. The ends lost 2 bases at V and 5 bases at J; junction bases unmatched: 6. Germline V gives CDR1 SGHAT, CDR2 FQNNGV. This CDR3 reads CASSLQRELVDTQYF. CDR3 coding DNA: TGTGCCAGCAGCTTACAGCGGGAGTTAGTAGATACGCAGTATTTT.

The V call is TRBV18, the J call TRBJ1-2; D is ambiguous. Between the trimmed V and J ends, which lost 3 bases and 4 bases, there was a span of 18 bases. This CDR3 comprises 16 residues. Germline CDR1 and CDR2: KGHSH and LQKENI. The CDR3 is CASSPYPTDSLYGYTF. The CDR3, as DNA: TGTGCCAGCTCACCCTACCCAACAGATTCCCTCTATGGCTACACCTTC.

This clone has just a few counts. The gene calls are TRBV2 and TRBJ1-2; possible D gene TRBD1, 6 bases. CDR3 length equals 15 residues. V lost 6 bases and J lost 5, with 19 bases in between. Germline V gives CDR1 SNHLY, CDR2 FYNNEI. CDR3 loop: CASRERTLQGYGYTF. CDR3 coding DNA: TGTGCCAGCAGGGAACGGACCCTACAGGGTTATGGCTACACCTTC.

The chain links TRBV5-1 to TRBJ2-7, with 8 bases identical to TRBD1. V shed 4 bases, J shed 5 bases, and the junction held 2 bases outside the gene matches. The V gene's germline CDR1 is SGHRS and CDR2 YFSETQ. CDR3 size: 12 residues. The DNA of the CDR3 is TGCGCCAGCAGCACGGACAGGGACGAGCAGTACTTC. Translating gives CASSTDRDEQYF.

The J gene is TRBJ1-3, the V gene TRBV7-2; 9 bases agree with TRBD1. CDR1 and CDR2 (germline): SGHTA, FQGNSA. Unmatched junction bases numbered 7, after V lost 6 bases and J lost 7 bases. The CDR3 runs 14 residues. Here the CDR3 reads CASRDRGGQNTIYF. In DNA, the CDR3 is TGTGCCAGCAGGGACAGGGGTGGTCAGAACACCATATATTTT.

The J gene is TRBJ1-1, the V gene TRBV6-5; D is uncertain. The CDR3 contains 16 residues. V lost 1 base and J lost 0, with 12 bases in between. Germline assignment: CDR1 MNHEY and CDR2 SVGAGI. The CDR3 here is CASSYLTKTLNTEAFF. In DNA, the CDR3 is TGTGCCAGCAGTTACTTAACAAAAACGTTGAACACTGAAGCTTTCTTT.

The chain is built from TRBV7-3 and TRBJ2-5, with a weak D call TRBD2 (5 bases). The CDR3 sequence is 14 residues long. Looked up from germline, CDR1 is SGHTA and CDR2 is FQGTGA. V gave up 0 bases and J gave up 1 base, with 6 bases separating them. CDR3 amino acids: CASSLTGSQETQYF. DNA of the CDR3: TGTGCCAGCAGCTTAACAGGGAGCCAAGAGACCCAGTACTTC.

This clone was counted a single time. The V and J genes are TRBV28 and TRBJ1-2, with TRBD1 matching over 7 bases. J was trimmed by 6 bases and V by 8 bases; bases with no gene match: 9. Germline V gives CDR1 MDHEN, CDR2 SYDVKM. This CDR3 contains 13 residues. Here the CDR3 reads CASVYYRGNGYTF. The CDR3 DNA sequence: TGTGCCAGCGTCTACTACAGGGGCAATGGCTACACCTTC.

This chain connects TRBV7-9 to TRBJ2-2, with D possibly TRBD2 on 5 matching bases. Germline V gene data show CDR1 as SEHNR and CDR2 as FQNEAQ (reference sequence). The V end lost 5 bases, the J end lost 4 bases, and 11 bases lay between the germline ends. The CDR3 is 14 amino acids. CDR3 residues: CASSSGAITGELFF. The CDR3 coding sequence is TGTGCCAGCAGCAGCGGAGCCATCACCGGGGAGCTGTTTTTT.

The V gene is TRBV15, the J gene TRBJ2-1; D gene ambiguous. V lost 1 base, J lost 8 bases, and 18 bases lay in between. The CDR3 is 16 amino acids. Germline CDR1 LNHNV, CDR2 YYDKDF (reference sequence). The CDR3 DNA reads TGTGCCACCAGCAGAGGGCTTAGAAGTCGCGGCGATGAGCAGTTCTTC. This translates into CATSRGLRSRGDEQFF. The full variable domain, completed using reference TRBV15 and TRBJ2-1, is DAMVIQNPRYQVTQFGKPVTLSCSQTLNHNVMYWYQQKSSQAPKLLFHYYDKDFNNEADTPDNFQSRRPNTSFCFLDIRSPGLGDTAMYLCATSRGLRSRGDEQFFGPGTRLTVL.

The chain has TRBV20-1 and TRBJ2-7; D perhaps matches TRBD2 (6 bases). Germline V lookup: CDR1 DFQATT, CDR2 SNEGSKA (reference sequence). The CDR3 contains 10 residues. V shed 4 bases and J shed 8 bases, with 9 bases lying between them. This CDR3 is CSAMREQQYF. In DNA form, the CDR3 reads TGCAGTGCTATGCGGGAACAGCAGTACTTC.

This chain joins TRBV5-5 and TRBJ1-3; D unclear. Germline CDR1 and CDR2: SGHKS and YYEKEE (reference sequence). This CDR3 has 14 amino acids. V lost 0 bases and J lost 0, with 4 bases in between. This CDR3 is CASSLAGSGNTIYF. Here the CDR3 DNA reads TGTGCCAGCAGCTTGGCAGGCTCTGGAAACACCATATATTTT.

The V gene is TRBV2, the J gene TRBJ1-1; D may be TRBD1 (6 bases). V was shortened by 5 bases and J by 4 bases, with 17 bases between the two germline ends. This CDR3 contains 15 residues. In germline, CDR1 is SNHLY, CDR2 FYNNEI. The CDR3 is CASSNSRGGSTEAFF. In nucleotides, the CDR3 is TGTGCCAGCAGTAATTCCAGGGGCGGTAGCACTGAAGCTTTCTTT.

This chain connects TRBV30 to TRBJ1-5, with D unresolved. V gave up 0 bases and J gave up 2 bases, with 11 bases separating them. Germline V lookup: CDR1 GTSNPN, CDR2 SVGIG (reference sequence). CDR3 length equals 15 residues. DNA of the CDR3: TGTGCCTGGAGTGTACGAGGGCGCGGCAATCAGCCCCAGCATTTT. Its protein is CAWSVRGRGNQPQHF.

CDR3 residues: CASSRVGGGTEAFF. CDR3 nucleotide sequence: TGTGCCAGTAGTCGAGTGGGAGGGGGCACTGAAGCTTTCTTT. The chain recombines TRBV19 with TRBJ1-1; possible D gene TRBD1, 6 bases. Looked up from germline, CDR1 is LNHDA and CDR2 is SQIVND (reference sequence). The CDR3 is 14 residues long. Trimming stripped 5 bases from V and 4 bases from J, with 14 bases between. Based on the CDR3 plus reference TRBV19 and TRBJ1-1, the full variable domain is DGGITQSPKYLFRKEGQNVTLSCEQNLNHDAMYWYRQDPGQGLRLIYYSQIVNDFQKGDIAEGYSVSREKKESFPLTVTSAQKNPTAFYLCASSRVGGGTEAFFGQGTRLTVV.

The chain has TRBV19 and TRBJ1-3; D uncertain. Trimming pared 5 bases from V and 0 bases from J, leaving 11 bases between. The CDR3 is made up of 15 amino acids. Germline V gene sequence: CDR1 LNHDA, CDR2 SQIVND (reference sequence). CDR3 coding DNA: TGTGCCAGTAGTCCCCGGACTACCTCTGGAAACACCATATATTTT. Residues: CASSPRTTSGNTIYF.